This T cell receptor (beta chain) was obtained from a study of Graves' ophthalmopathy and Graves' hyperthyroidism. Study at large: Samples of peripheral blood were obtained at initial diagnosis, prior to treatment of any kind. Study-level results: A 13-signature model separated ophthalmopathy from stable hyperthyroidism, reaching 87.88% sensitivity and 75% to 83% specificity cross-validated.

Hyperthyroidism qualified as stable when ophthalmopathy did not develop within 18 months of follow-up. Amplification targeted the TCR beta CDR3 regions, with RNA transcripts as the source material. RT-PCR in the first round used HTBI primers; a second-round multiplex PCR followed. TCRdb fed the multiplex PCR reads into MiXCR, producing one record per CDR3 protein. This sample carries about 16,000 distinct CDR3 sequences, 46% of them seen once, and the ten largest clones take around 25%. Remarks on this clonotype: Its antigen is not known.

The CDR3 extends over 15 amino acids. The V gene's germline CDR1 is SNHLY and CDR2 FYNNEI. The V gene lost 6 bases and the J gene lost 6 bases, with 20 bases spanning the gap. The material sequenced was peripheral blood. The clonotype was recovered from a woman aged 40 to 49 with stable Graves' hyperthyroidism. The chain is built from TRBV2 and TRBJ2-5; D unresolved. The CDR3 DNA reads TGTGCCAGCAGAGTCGGTCTGACTGGCGGCAAGACCCAGTACTTC. Translated, it gives CASRVGLTGGKTQYF.